Shown below are 8 T cell receptor beta chains from a single sample sequenced in a study of a mutant IDH1 vaccine in newly diagnosed glioma. The antigens these receptors bind are not known. Time point indicated: week 23, last vaccination. One vaccine dose held 300 ug of mutant IDH1 20-mer peptide and came with topical imiquimod. Clones were read by immunoSEQ multiplex PCR, and TCRdb kept only the in-frame ones, dropping some. The sample consists of approximately 60,000 clones, 75% to 90% of them appearing once. The starting material was PBMCs, obtained from a glioma patient whose treatment included an IDH1 peptide vaccine. The source of these receptors is a man aged 35-49 years with glioma.

The chain uses TRBV7-9 and TRBJ2-5; D possibly corresponds to TRBD1 (6 bases). Germline V gene data show CDR1 as SEHNR and CDR2 as FQNEAQ (reference sequence). The CDR3 totals 13 residues. Trimming took 2 bases from V and 3 from J, leaving 7 bases between them. The CDR3 DNA is TGTGCCAGCAGCTTACCAGGGGAAGAGACCCAGTACTTC. Translation gives CASSLPGEETQYF.

The chain recombines TRBV7-2 with TRBJ2-3; weak D call: TRBD1 (5 bases). The ends were cut back, 2 bases at V and 10 bases at J, with 13 bases in the middle. The germline V gene has CDR1 SGHTA and CDR2 FQGNSA. This CDR3 comprises 13 residues. CDR3 region: CASSLSIQGSQYF. CDR3 in DNA: TGTGCCAGCAGCTTAAGTATCCAGGGTTCGCAGTATTTT. Looking up the rest from reference TRBV7-2 and TRBJ2-3 gives the full variable domain: GAGVSQSPSNKVTEKGKDVELRCDPISGHTALYWYRQSLGQGLEFLIYFQGNSAPDKSGLPSDRFSAERTGGSVSTLTIQRTQQEDSAVYLCASSLSIQGSQYFGPGTRLTVL.

The chain carries TRBV5-1 and TRBJ1-3; D might be TRBD1 (6 bases). With 4 bases removed from V and 4 bases from J, the gap between germline ends came to 18 bases. CDR1 and CDR2 (germline): SGHRS, YFSETQ. The CDR3 is 16 amino acids. The CDR3 nucleotides are TGCGCCAGCAGCCTGTCCAGTATGGGGGGCGGAAACACCATATATTTT. It specifies CASSLSSMGGGNTIYF.

The chain has TRBV14 and TRBJ2-2, with TRBD1 matching 7 bases. V dropped 1 base and J dropped 5; count of bases not matched to a gene: 4. The CDR3 consists of 15 residues. Germline CDR1 reads SGHDN; CDR2 reads FVKESK. The CDR3 is CASSQGQGRTGELFF. As DNA, the CDR3 is TGTGCCAGCAGCCAAGGACAGGGAAGGACCGGGGAGCTGTTTTTT. Full variable domain (remainder filled in from reference TRBV14 and TRBJ2-2): EAGVTQFPSHSVIEKGQTVTLRCDPISGHDNLYWYRRVMGKEIKFLLHFVKESKQDESGMPNNRFLAERTGGTYSTLKVQPAELEDSGVYFCASSQGQGRTGELFFGEGSRLTVL.

The chain combines TRBV18 with TRBJ2-1, with D maybe TRBD2 (6 bases). Trimming took off 3 bases at V and 9 bases at J, with 12 bases between the two ends. Germline V gives CDR1 KGHSH, CDR2 LQKENI. CDR3 length equals 13 residues. CDR3 sequence: CASSPLTSGEQFF. In DNA form, the CDR3 reads TGTGCCAGCTCACCCCTGACTAGTGGTGAGCAGTTCTTC.

The chain combines TRBV29-1 with TRBJ2-3; TRBD2 matches 8 bases. The CDR3 loop spans 13 amino acids. Looked up from germline, CDR1 is SQVTM and CDR2 is ANQGSEA. The V gene end was trimmed by 3 bases and the J gene end by 1 base; junction bases not matched to a gene: 0. CDR3 sequence reads: CSVETSGTDTQYF. DNA of the CDR3: TGCAGCGTTGAGACTAGCGGCACAGATACGCAGTATTTT.

This chain connects TRBV2 to TRBJ1-1, with TRBD1 identical over 7 bases. Per germline, CDR1 SNHLY and CDR2 FYNNEI. J was trimmed by 5 bases and V by 6 bases; bases with no gene match: 3. The CDR3 consists of 12 residues. CDR3 residues: CASRAGGTEAFF. DNA of the CDR3: TGTGCCAGCAGGGCAGGGGGAACTGAAGCTTTCTTT.

This clone occurred a few times. The V and J genes are TRBV5-8 and TRBJ2-2; 8 bases fit TRBD2. The CDR3 spans 15 residues. After removal of 1 base from V and 1 base from J, the junction contained 0 bases not matched to a gene. Germline CDR1 and CDR2: SGHTS and YDEGEE. CDR3 nucleotide sequence: TGTGCCAGCAGCTTGAGCGGGAGGAACACCGGGGAGCTGTTTTTT. This gives the protein CASSLSGRNTGELFF. Complete variable domain (other parts from reference TRBV5-8 and TRBJ2-2): EAGVTQSPTHLIKTRGQQATLRCSPISGHTSVYWYQQALGLGLQFLLWYDEGEERNRGNFPPRFSGRQFPNYSSELNVNALELEDSALYLCASSLSGRNTGELFFGEGSRLTVL.